The T cell receptor beta chain under discussion was sequenced for a study of T cell responses to AZD1222 COVID-19 vaccine. Trimming removed 5 bases from V and 5 bases from J, with 13 bases in between. There are 15 residues in the CDR3. The germline gives CDR1 SGHAT, CDR2 FQNNGV. Assay: immunoSEQ multiplex PCR; the TCRdb copy retains only in-frame clones and omits some. In the table there are roughly 120,000 clones, more than 85% of which are singletons. Material: peripheral blood, obtained 28 days after the second AZD1222 dose. The chain has TRBV11-2 and TRBJ1-6, with unresolved D. The source of this sequence is an adult who received the AZD1222 COVID-19 vaccine. For the CDR3, the DNA is TGTGCCAGCAGCGAAGAAGTCCGTAATAATTCACCCCTCCACTTT. Protein: CASSEEVRNNSPLHF.